Sequencing of this T cell receptor (beta chain) was carried out in a study of T-cell reconstitution after alpha-beta-depleted transplantation in children. CDR3 length equals 14 residues. Trimming at V came to 7 bases and at J to 7 bases, leaving 11 bases not matched to a gene. Construction of the TCRbeta library involved unique molecular identifiers. Using its own MiXCR run on the PCR reads, TCRdb lists one record per CDR3 protein. Of hundreds of thousands of distinct CDR3 sequences in the sample, approximately 17% were seen once. This clonotype was counted many times. The J gene is TRBJ2-7, the V gene TRBV12-3 or TRBV12-4; 9 positions match TRBD1. This clonotype was obtained from a human donor who donated a stem cell graft to a child with acute myeloid leukemia. The input for sequencing was PBMCs from the stem cell graft donor, taken from the stem cell graft. CDR3 in amino acids: CASNSVGQGSEQYF. The CDR3 nucleotides read TGTGCCAGCAATTCGGTGGGACAGGGAAGTGAGCAGTACTTC.